This is a list of T cell receptor beta chains from one sample in a study of T cell responses to AZD1222 COVID-19 vaccine. Assay: immunoSEQ multiplex PCR; the TCRdb copy retains only in-frame clones and omits some. Among 100,000 or so clones listed, 85% to 90% were seen once. This specimen consisted of peripheral blood, obtained on day 0 of AZD1222 vaccination. These receptors were obtained from an adult in good health. Each CDR3 is given with its conserved first and last residue. The order of the fields is clone size, D gene, CDR3 length, J gene, V gene, CDR3 protein, CDR3 DNA. A D gene is named only where the DNA matches it firmly. Clone size is given for some rows only: seen once, a few or many times, or a class if the clone is expanded.

. | TRBD1 | 13 | TRBJ2-7 | TRBV3-1/TRBV3-2 | CASSRDSSYEQYF | TGTGCCAGCAGTCGGGACAGCTCCTACGAGCAGTACTTC
once | TRBD1 | 15 | TRBJ2-3 | TRBV30 | CAWSVRTGGADTQYF | TGTGCCTGGAGTGTCAGGACAGGGGGCGCAGATACGCAGTATTTT
. | TRBD2 | 15 | TRBJ2-7 | TRBV7-3 | CASSFNGGSSYEQYF | TGTGCCAGCAGCTTCAACGGGGGGAGCTCCTACGAGCAGTACTTC
few | TRBD1 | 14 | TRBJ1-2 | TRBV16 | CASSRDRGNYGYTF | TGTGCCAGCAGCCGGGACAGGGGGAACTATGGCTACACCTTC
. | TRBD2 | 19 | TRBJ2-4 | TRBV7-9 | CASSLVVGTREGLVNIQYF | TGTGCCAGCAGCTTAGTTGTTGGGACCCGGGAGGGCCTAGTCAACATTCAGTACTTC
. | . | 12 | TRBJ1-1 | TRBV6-6 | CASSYRGAEAFF | TGTGCCAGCAGTTACCGAGGGGCTGAAGCTTTCTTT
. | . | 15 | TRBJ2-6 | TRBV6-5 | CATDPTSSGANVLTF | TGTGCCACCGACCCCACTAGCTCTGGGGCCAACGTCCTGACTTTC
. | TRBD2 | 16 | TRBJ2-2 | TRBV5-1 | CASSLMTSGVSGELFF | TGCGCCAGCAGCTTGATGACTAGCGGGGTTTCCGGGGAGCTGTTTTTT
. | . | 13 | TRBJ2-7 | TRBV12-3/TRBV12-4 | CASSLTSSYEQYF | TGTGCCAGCAGTTTGACGAGCTCCTACGAGCAGTACTTC
. | . | 13 | TRBJ1-1 | TRBV12-3/TRBV12-4 | CASSPLPGTEAFF | TGTGCCAGCAGTCCCCTCCCTGGGACTGAAGCTTTCTTT
. | . | 12 | TRBJ2-7 | TRBV28 | CASPPHENEQYF | TGTGCCAGCCCCCCGCATGAGAACGAGCAGTACTTC
. | . | 16 | TRBJ2-1 | TRBV28 | CASSFSGDQPGDEQFF | TGTGCCAGCAGTTTCTCGGGGGATCAACCCGGCGATGAGCAGTTCTTC
. | . | 11 | TRBJ1-1 | TRBV6-5 | CASSYWGGAFF | TGTGCCAGCAGTTACTGGGGGGGAGCTTTCTTT
. | TRBD1 | 16 | TRBJ1-5 | TRBV24-1 | CATSDPGQGDNQPQHF | TGTGCCACCAGTGACCCGGGACAGGGGGACAATCAGCCCCAGCATTTT
. | . | 15 | TRBJ2-2 | TRBV19 | CASSIGARRGGELFF | TGTGCCAGTAGTATTGGCGCCAGGAGGGGCGGGGAGCTGTTTTTT
. | . | 14 | TRBJ2-1 | TRBV5-4 | CASSLGLANNEQFF | TGTGCCAGCAGCTTGGGGCTAGCCAACAATGAGCAGTTCTTC
. | . | 13 | TRBJ1-1 | TRBV18 | CASLRDWNTEAFF | TGTGCCAGCCTCCGGGACTGGAACACTGAAGCTTTCTTT
. | TRBD1 | 14 | TRBJ1-1 | TRBV5-5 | CAGGTGELGSEAFF | TGTGCCGGGGGGACAGGGGAGCTAGGGTCTGAAGCTTTCTTT
. | . | 13 | TRBJ2-7 | TRBV11-3 | CASSLGGDYEQYF | TGTGCCAGCAGCTTAGGGGGGGACTACGAGCAGTACTTC
. | . | 13 | TRBJ2-1 | TRBV5-1 | CASGKTQGDEQFF | TGCGCCAGCGGAAAGACTCAAGGCGATGAGCAGTTCTTC
. | TRBD1 | 15 | TRBJ2-7 | TRBV4-1 | CASSHSGTGLDEQYF | TGCGCCAGCAGCCATTCTGGGACAGGGCTCGACGAGCAGTACTTC
. | . | 15 | TRBJ2-3 | TRBV4-1 | CASSQESTSTDTRYF | TGCGCCAGCAGCCAAGAGTCCACGAGCACAGATACGCGGTATTTT
. | . | 16 | TRBJ2-3 | TRBV6-4 | CASSDFGLRSTDTQYF | TGTGCCAGCAGTGACTTTGGACTACGGAGCACAGATACGCAGTATTTT
once | . | 15 | TRBJ2-1 | TRBV9 | CASTLRGRPYNEQFF | TGTGCCAGCACCCTCCGGGGGCGACCCTACAATGAGCAGTTCTTC
. | TRBD2 | 13 | TRBJ2-1 | TRBV11-3 | CASSLGLANEQFF | TGTGCCAGCAGCCTCGGACTAGCTAATGAGCAGTTCTTC
. | TRBD2 | 15 | TRBJ2-7 | TRBV5-1 | CASSSLAGAIYEQYF | TGCGCCAGCAGCTCGCTAGCGGGAGCTATCTACGAGCAGTACTTC
. | . | 12 | TRBJ2-1 | TRBV6-2/TRBV6-3 | CASSRRSNEQFF | TGTGCCAGCAGCCGACGCTCGAATGAGCAGTTCTTC
few | TRBD1 | 12 | TRBJ2-7 | TRBV7-9 | CASSIQGLEQYF | TGTGCCAGCAGTATACAGGGGCTGGAGCAGTACTTC
. | . | 13 | TRBJ1-1 | TRBV3-1/TRBV3-2 | CASRITMNTEAFF | TGTGCCAGCAGAATCACAATGAACACTGAAGCTTTCTTT
. | . | 15 | TRBJ2-1 | TRBV5-8 | CASSLYRVGHNEQFF | TGTGCCAGCAGCTTGTACAGGGTTGGGCACAATGAGCAGTTCTTC
. | . | 15 | TRBJ1-6 | TRBV7-3 | CASSLKGGTTSPLHF | TGTGCCAGCAGCTTAAAAGGGGGGACGACTTCACCCCTCCACTTT
. | TRBD2 | 15 | TRBJ2-7 | TRBV19 | CASSSGTSGSYEQYF | TGTGCCAGTAGTAGCGGGACTAGCGGCTCCTACGAGCAGTACTTC
. | . | 13 | TRBJ1-5 | TRBV6-2/TRBV6-3 | CASSRDNGQPQHF | TGTGCCAGCAGTCGGGACAATGGTCAGCCCCAGCATTTT
. | . | 15 | TRBJ1-5 | TRBV5-1 | CASSLGGISNQPQHF | TGCGCCAGCAGCTTGGGGGGGATTAGCAATCAGCCCCAGCATTTT
. | . | 12 | TRBJ1-1 | TRBV29-1 | CSVLQGSTEAFF | TGCAGCGTCCTACAGGGATCCACTGAAGCTTTCTTT